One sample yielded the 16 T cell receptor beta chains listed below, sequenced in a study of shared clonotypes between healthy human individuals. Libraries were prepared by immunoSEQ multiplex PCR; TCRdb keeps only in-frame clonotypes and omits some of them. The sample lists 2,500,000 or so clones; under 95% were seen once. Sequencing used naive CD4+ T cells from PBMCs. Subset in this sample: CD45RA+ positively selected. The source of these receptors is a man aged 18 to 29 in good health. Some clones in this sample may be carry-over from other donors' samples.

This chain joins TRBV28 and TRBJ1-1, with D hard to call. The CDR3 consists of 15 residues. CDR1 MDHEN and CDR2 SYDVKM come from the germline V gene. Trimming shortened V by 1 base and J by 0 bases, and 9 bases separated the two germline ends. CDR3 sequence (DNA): TGTGCCAGCAGTTTATCTCGGACCCTGAACACTGAAGCTTTCTTT. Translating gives CASSLSRTLNTEAFF.

CDR3 bases: TGTGCCAGCAGCCCCAGGGGGGGGGCCGGGGAGCTGTTTTTT. This sequence encodes CASSPRGGAGELFF. The chain carries TRBV11-3 and TRBJ2-2; D tentatively fits TRBD1 or TRBD2 (7 bases each). The CDR3 covers 14 residues. CDR1 SGHNT and CDR2 YENEEA come from the germline V gene. The ends were cut back, 5 bases at V and 6 bases at J, with 13 bases in the middle.

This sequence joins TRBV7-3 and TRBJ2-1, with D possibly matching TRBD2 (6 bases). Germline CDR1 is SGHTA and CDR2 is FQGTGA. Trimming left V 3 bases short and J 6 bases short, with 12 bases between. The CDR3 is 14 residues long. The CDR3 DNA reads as TGTGCCAGCAGCTTTGGGGTAGCGGCCAATGAGCAGTTCTTC. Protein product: CASSFGVAANEQFF.

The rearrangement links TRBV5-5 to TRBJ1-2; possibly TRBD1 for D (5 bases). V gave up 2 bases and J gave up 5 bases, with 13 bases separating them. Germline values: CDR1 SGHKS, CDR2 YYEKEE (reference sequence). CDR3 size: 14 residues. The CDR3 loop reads CASSFDSVSYGYTF. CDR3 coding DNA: TGTGCCAGCAGCTTCGACAGCGTTAGTTATGGCTACACCTTC.

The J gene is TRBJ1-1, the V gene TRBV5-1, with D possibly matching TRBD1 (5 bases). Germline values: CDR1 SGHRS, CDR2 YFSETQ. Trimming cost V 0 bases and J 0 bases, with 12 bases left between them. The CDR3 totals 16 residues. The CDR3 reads CASSLGPLGVNTEAFF. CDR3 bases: TGCGCCAGCAGCTTGGGACCGTTGGGGGTGAACACTGAAGCTTTCTTT.

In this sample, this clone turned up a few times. The CDR3 loop is CASGLGANQPQHF. CDR3 DNA: TGTGCTAGTGGTTTGGGGGCAAATCAGCCCCAGCATTTT. The V call is TRBV12-5, the J call TRBJ1-5; no firm D call. Trimming took off 1 base at V and 4 bases at J, with 5 bases between the two ends. Germline lookup yields CDR1 LGHNT and CDR2 FRNRAP. The CDR3 totals 13 residues.

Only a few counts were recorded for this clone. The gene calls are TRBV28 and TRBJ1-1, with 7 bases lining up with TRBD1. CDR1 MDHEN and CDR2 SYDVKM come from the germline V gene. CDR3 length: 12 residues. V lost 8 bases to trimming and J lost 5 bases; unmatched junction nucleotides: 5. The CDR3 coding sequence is TGTGCCAGCGGTGGGACAGCAACTGAAGCTTTCTTT. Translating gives CASGGTATEAFF. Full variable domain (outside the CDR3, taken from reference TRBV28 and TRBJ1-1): DVKVTQSSRYLVKRTGEKVFLECVQDMDHENMFWYRQDPGLGLRLIYFSYDVKMKEKGDIPEGYSVSREKKERFSLILESASTNQTSMYLCASGGTATEAFFGQGTRLTVV.

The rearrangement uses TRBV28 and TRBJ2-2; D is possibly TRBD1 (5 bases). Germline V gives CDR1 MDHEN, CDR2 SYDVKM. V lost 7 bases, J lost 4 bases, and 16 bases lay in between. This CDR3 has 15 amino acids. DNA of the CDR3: TGTGCCAGCAACCGGGCCAGGGTCGCCACCGGGGAGCTGTTTTTT. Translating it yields CASNRARVATGELFF.

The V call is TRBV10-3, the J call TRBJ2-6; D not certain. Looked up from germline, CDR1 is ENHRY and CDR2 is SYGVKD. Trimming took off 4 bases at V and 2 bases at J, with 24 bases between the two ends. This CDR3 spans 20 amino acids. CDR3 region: CAISGTPRSSEMPGANVLTF. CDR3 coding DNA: TGTGCCATCAGTGGAACCCCGCGTTCTAGTGAAATGCCTGGGGCCAACGTCCTGACTTTC.

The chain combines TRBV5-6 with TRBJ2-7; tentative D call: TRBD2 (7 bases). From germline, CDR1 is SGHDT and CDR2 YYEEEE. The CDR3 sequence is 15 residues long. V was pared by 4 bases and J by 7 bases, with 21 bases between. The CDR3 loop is CASSIRGGGPEEQYF. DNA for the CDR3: TGTGCCAGCAGCATTCGAGGGGGAGGGCCGGAGGAGCAGTACTTC.

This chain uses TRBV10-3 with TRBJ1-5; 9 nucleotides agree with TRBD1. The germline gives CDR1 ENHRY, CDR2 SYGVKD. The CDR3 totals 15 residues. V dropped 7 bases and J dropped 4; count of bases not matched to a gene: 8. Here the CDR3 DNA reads TGTGCCATCAAGCCCGGGGACAGGGAAAATCAGCCCCAGCATTTT. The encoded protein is CAIKPGDRENQPQHF.

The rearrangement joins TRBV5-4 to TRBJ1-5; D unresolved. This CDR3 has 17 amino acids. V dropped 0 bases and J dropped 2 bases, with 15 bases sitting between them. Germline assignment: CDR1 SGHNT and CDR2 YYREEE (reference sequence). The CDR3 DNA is TGTGCCAGCAGCTTGGTGGGCTTGGGGTTGGGCAATCAGCCCCAGCATTTT. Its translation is CASSLVGLGLGNQPQHF.

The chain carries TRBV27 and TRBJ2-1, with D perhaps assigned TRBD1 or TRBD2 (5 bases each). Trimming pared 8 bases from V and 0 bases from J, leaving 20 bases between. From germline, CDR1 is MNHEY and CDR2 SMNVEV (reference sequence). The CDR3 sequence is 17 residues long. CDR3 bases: TGTGCCAGCCCCAAGGGTTCCGCAGGGAGCTCCTACAATGAGCAGTTCTTC. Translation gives CASPKGSAGSSYNEQFF.

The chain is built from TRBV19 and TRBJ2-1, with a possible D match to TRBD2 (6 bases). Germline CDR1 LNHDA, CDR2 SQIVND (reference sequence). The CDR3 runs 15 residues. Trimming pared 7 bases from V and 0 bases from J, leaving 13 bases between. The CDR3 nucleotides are TGTGCCAGTACCTGGAGGGGCAGCTCCTACAATGAGCAGTTCTTC. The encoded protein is CASTWRGSSYNEQFF.

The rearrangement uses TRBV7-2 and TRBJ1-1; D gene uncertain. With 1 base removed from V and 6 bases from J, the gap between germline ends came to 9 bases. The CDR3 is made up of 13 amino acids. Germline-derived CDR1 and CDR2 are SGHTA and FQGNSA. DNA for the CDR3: TGTGCCAGCAGCTTAGTGTCACTCTCTGAAGCTTTCTTT. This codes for CASSLVSLSEAFF.

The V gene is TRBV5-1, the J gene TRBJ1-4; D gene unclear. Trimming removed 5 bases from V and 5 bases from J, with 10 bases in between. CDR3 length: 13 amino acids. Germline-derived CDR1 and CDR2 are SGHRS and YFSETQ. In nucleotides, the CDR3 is TGCGCCAGCAGAACGGCCCCAAATGAAAAACTGTTTTTT. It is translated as CASRTAPNEKLFF.